What follows are 10 T cell receptor beta chains derived from one specimen sequenced in a study of regulatory T cells in long-lasting Graves disease. The time point here: newly diagnosed GD, antithyroid drugs for less than 3 months. PBMC RNA served as the TCR library source. Through Arm-PCR of CDR3 regions and iRepertoire HTBI primers, TCR beta libraries were built. TCRdb re-derived calls from the multiplex PCR reads in MiXCR, one entry per CDR3 protein. The sample yields roughly 520,000 distinct CDR3 sequences, about 12% seen once. The same data also contributed to another study, on T cells in Graves' hyperthyroidism and ophthalmopathy.

Sequencing used peripheral blood mononuclear cells (PBMCs), obtained at new diagnosis, from a patient treated with antithyroid drugs. The source of these receptors is a young woman with Graves disease.

The V and J genes are TRBV3-1 and TRBJ1-1; possibly TRBD1 for D (6 bases). Germline CDR1 is LGHDT and CDR2 is YNNKEL (reference sequence). The CDR3 spans 14 residues. Trimming removed 2 bases at V and 6 bases at J, with 13 bases between. CDR3 sequence: CASSQLGGLSEAFF. As DNA, the CDR3 is TGTGCCAGCAGCCAATTAGGGGGTTTGTCTGAAGCTTTCTTT.

Notes on this clonotype: This could be a read error, since a much larger clone is one nucleotide away. The J gene is TRBJ1-1, the V gene TRBV12-3 or TRBV12-4; no clear D gene. V was cut by 2 bases and J by 9 bases, with 22 bases left in between. The CDR3 is 16 residues long. In DNA, the CDR3 is TGTGCCAGCAGTTTATATGGGCCCGCCTCGGAACAGAAAGCTTTCTTT. Encoded protein: CASSLYGPASEQKAFF.

This clonotype was counted a few times. V gene TRBV20-1 combines with J gene TRBJ1-5; D unclear. The length of the CDR3 is 17 residues. Germline V lookup: CDR1 DFQATT, CDR2 SNEGSKA (reference sequence). V was trimmed by 3 bases and J by 5 bases, leaving 23 bases between them. The CDR3 nucleotides read TGCAGTGCTAGTAGCACGGCCATAATAACGGAGTATCAGCCCCAGCATTTT. Encoded protein: CSASSTAIITEYQPQHF.

In its sample, this clonotype was seen many times. The chain carries TRBV19 and TRBJ1-6; the D gene is possibly TRBD1 (6 bases). Trimming stripped 7 bases from V and 7 bases from J, with 17 bases between. The CDR3 contains 15 residues. Germline values: CDR1 LNHDA, CDR2 SQIVND (reference sequence). This CDR3 reads CASTTATGRNSPLHF. CDR3 in DNA: TGTGCCAGTACAACGGCGACAGGCCGAAATTCACCCCTCCACTTT.

This sequence joins TRBV28 and TRBJ1-3; the D gene is possibly TRBD1 (6 bases). Trimming stripped 2 bases from V and 2 bases from J, with 7 bases between. Per the germline V gene, CDR1 is MDHEN and CDR2 is SYDVKM. The CDR3 contains 14 residues. For the CDR3, the DNA is TGTGCCAGCAGTTTAGGGGGCCCTGGAAACACCATATATTTT. Translated, it gives CASSLGGPGNTIYF.

This clonotype was detected a few times. J is TRBJ1-4 and V is TRBV3-1, with D perhaps TRBD1 (6 bases). There are 15 residues in the CDR3. Germline lookup yields CDR1 LGHDT and CDR2 YNNKEL (reference sequence). Trimming removed 0 bases from V and 6 bases from J, with 11 bases in between. The CDR3 coding sequence is TGTGCCAGCAGCCAAGATACAGGGTCGTATGAAAAACTGTTTTTT. This gives the protein CASSQDTGSYEKLFF.

There are many counts of this clonotype. This chain connects TRBV6-5 to TRBJ1-2, with TRBD1 matching over 7 bases. The V and J ends lost 4 bases and 3 bases, in that order; junction bases with no gene match: 5. Germline V lookup: CDR1 MNHEY, CDR2 SVGAGI. The CDR3 totals 14 residues. CDR3 residues: CASSFTGADYGYTF. CDR3 nucleotide sequence: TGTGCCAGCAGTTTTACAGGGGCGGACTATGGCTACACCTTC.

With respect to this clonotype: This may arise from a read error, as a much more abundant clone is one base away. The rearrangement uses TRBV20-1 and TRBJ2-5; the D gene could be TRBD1 or TRBD2 (5 bases each). The end of the DNA aligns better with TRBJ2-1, so the J call may be wrong. The length of the CDR3 is 15 residues. Germline V gene data show CDR1 as DFQATT and CDR2 as SNEGSKA (reference sequence). As DNA, the CDR3 is TGCAGCGTTGAAGATTGGGGGATTGGCTACAATGGGCAGTTCTTC. Its translation: CSVEDWGIGYNGQFF.

This clonotype appeared many times. The rearrangement links TRBV28 to TRBJ1-6; D ambiguous. Germline-derived CDR1 and CDR2 are MDHEN and SYDVKM. This CDR3 is built from 13 residues. V lost 8 bases and J 6 bases, leaving 11 bases between the germline ends. CDR3 amino acids: CASWERVNSPLHF. CDR3 bases: TGTGCCAGCTGGGAGAGGGTTAATTCACCCCTCCACTTT.

The chain couples TRBV10-3 to TRBJ2-7; TRBD1 or TRBD2 may be the D gene (6 bases each). V lost 2 bases, J lost 5 bases, and 10 bases lay in between. Germline assignment: CDR1 ENHRY and CDR2 SYGVKD. This CDR3 has 13 amino acids. CDR3 amino acids: CAISERGQDEQYF. DNA for the CDR3: TGTGCCATCAGTGAGCGGGGGCAGGACGAGCAGTACTTC.